The 24 T cell receptor beta chains listed next were all sequenced from one sample in a study of T cell changes during pregnancy in multiple sclerosis. TCRdb's copy holds only in-frame clones and misses some; the assay was immunoSEQ multiplex PCR. The table shows over 80,000 clones, with about nine tenths occurring only once. Material: peripheral blood, obtained in the second trimester of pregnancy. The origin of the receptors is a female donor in good health, enrolled as a control in a pregnancy study.

The CDR3 here is CASSQDREEDYGYTF. CDR3 sequence (DNA): TGCGCCAGCAGCCAAGACAGGGAAGAGGACTATGGCTACACCTTC. J is TRBJ1-2 and V is TRBV4-1, with D perhaps TRBD1 (5 bases). Per the germline V gene, CDR1 is MGHRA and CDR2 is YSYEKL. The ends were cut back, 0 bases at V and 3 bases at J, with 11 bases in the middle. The CDR3 covers 15 residues.

V is TRBV7-2 and J is TRBJ1-2; D uncertain. Trimming removed 4 bases from V and 6 bases from J, with 24 bases in between. Germline values: CDR1 SGHTA, CDR2 FQGNSA. The CDR3 consists of 17 residues. CDR3 region: CASSWAFVAGGLDGYTF. The CDR3 nucleotides are TGTGCCAGCAGCTGGGCGTTCGTGGCTGGAGGGCTCGATGGCTACACCTTC.

This clone was counted once. This chain uses TRBV15 with TRBJ2-5, with 8 bases matching TRBD1. The V segment lost 8 bases and the J segment 3 bases; nucleotides outside the gene matches: 11. The CDR3 has 15 residues. Germline V lookup: CDR1 LNHNV, CDR2 YYDKDF (reference sequence). This CDR3 is CATDSEDRVEETQYF. CDR3 nucleotides: TGTGCCACCGACAGTGAGGACAGGGTAGAAGAGACCCAGTACTTC.

The V gene is TRBV23-1, the J gene TRBJ1-5, with no clear D. TRBV23-1 is identified as an open reading frame with a role that is uncertain. Trimming cost V 0 bases and J 1 base, with 13 bases left between them. CDR3 size: 17 residues. For the CDR3, the DNA is TGCGCCAGCAGTCAATCGATCAGCAGCGGCAGCAATCAGCCCCAGCATTTT. It specifies CASSQSISSGSNQPQHF.

The V gene is TRBV4-1, the J gene TRBJ1-2; D uncertain. Trimming took 1 base from V and 4 from J, leaving 13 bases between them. The CDR3 has 15 residues. The germline V gene has CDR1 MGHRA and CDR2 YSYEKL. CDR3 nucleotide sequence: TGCGCCAGCAGCCAAGTGGGCCAGATATCCTATGGCTACACCTTC. Translation gives CASSQVGQISYGYTF.

The genes are TRBV11-3 and TRBJ2-3; 7 bases are a match to TRBD2. The CDR3 runs to 15 residues. Germline V gene data show CDR1 as SGHNT and CDR2 as YENEEA. The ends lost 1 base at V and 1 base at J; junction bases unmatched: 2. Here the CDR3 reads CASSLAGGRTDTQYF. The CDR3 DNA follows: TGTGCCAGCAGCTTAGCGGGGGGACGCACAGATACGCAGTATTTT.

The chain couples TRBV6-5 to TRBJ1-2, with 7 nucleotides matching TRBD1. V was clipped by 5 bases and J by 6 bases; unmatched bases: 6. Germline loops: CDR1 MNHEY, CDR2 SVGAGI. The CDR3 contains 13 residues. CDR3 bases: TGTGCCAGCAGTACCGACAGGGTAGATGGCTACACCTTC. Protein: CASSTDRVDGYTF.

Here the CDR3 DNA reads TGTGCCAGCAGCTTCGGACAGGGGACATACAATGAGCAGTTCTTC. It specifies CASSFGQGTYNEQFF. This chain connects TRBV5-4 to TRBJ2-1; 9 bases fit TRBD1. In germline, CDR1 is SGHNT, CDR2 YYREEE (reference sequence). J gave up 4 bases and V 2 bases, and 4 bases lay outside the gene matches. The CDR3 consists of 15 residues.

The chain recombines TRBV27 with TRBJ2-7; D possibly corresponds to TRBD2 (5 bases). Trimming shortened V by 5 bases and J by 3 bases, and 17 bases separated the two germline ends. Germline CDR1 MNHEY, CDR2 SMNVEV (reference sequence). The CDR3 runs 15 residues. This CDR3 is CASSPALDQYYEQYF. The CDR3 DNA is TGTGCCAGCAGTCCTGCACTAGATCAATACTACGAGCAGTACTTC.

Concerning this clone itself: Other DNA sequences in the same sample also yield this CDR3. The chain joins TRBV28 to TRBJ1-1; 7 bases agree with TRBD1. The length of the CDR3 is 12 residues. The V gene end was trimmed by 4 bases and the J gene end by 5 bases; junction bases not matched to a gene: 1. Per germline, CDR1 MDHEN and CDR2 SYDVKM. CDR3 sequence: CASSSGGTEAFF. CDR3 DNA: TGTGCCAGCAGTTCAGGGGGGACTGAAGCTTTCTTT.

The V gene is TRBV4-1, the J gene TRBJ1-5, with D unresolved. The CDR3 covers 16 residues. Trimming stripped 4 bases from V and 2 bases from J, with 15 bases between. Germline loops: CDR1 MGHRA, CDR2 YSYEKL. CDR3 DNA: TGCGCCAGCAGCCTAGAAGACCCGGGAGGCAATCAGCCCCAGCATTTT. Translated: CASSLEDPGGNQPQHF.

The chain is built from TRBV7-8 and TRBJ1-2, with D possibly matching TRBD1 (6 bases). V lost 5 bases and J 8 bases, leaving 12 bases between the germline ends. This CDR3 is 12 amino acids long. From germline, CDR1 is SGHVS and CDR2 FQNEAQ. CDR3 region: CASSPDRRGYTF. The DNA of the CDR3 is TGTGCCAGCAGCCCGGACAGAAGAGGCTACACCTTC. Together with reference TRBV7-8 and TRBJ1-2, the CDR3 gives the full variable domain: GAGVSQSPRYKVAKRGQDVALRCDPISGHVSLFWYQQALGQGPEFLTYFQNEAQLDKSGLPSDRFFAERPEGSVSTLKIQRTQQEDSAVYLCASSPDRRGYTFGSGTRLTVV.

The chain recombines TRBV28 with TRBJ1-1; unclear D gene. The V end lost 2 bases, the J end lost 1 base, and 5 bases lay between the germline ends. CDR3 length equals 13 residues. The germline gives CDR1 MDHEN, CDR2 SYDVKM. Here the CDR3 DNA reads TGTGCCAGCAGTTTAAACAGGAACACTGAAGCTTTCTTT. Amino acids: CASSLNRNTEAFF.

The V and J genes are TRBV2 and TRBJ1-2, with TRBD1 matching 9 bases. The CDR3 spans 15 residues. V lost 4 bases and J lost 2; bases outside the gene matches: 5. Germline assignment: CDR1 SNHLY and CDR2 FYNNEI. Here the CDR3 DNA reads TGTGCCAGCAGTGGGGACAGGGCCTCGAACTATGGCTACACCTTC. Encoded protein: CASSGDRASNYGYTF.

The gene calls are TRBV6-6 and TRBJ1-6; no clear D. The germline V gene has CDR1 MNHNY and CDR2 SVGAGI (reference sequence). V was shortened by 2 bases and J by 5 bases, with 10 bases between the two germline ends. The CDR3 length is 15 residues. CDR3: CASSYGPLNNSPLHF. CDR3 nucleotides: TGTGCCAGCAGTTACGGCCCTTTAAATAATTCACCCCTCCACTTT.

This chain connects TRBV7-9 to TRBJ1-2; D unclear. The CDR3 is 13 residues long. The germline gives CDR1 SEHNR, CDR2 FQNEAQ (reference sequence). Trimming left V 5 bases short and J 3 bases short, with 10 bases between. This chain's CDR3 is CASSPSGDYGYTF. The CDR3 nucleotides read TGTGCCAGCAGCCCTTCAGGTGACTATGGCTACACCTTC.

The chain is built from TRBV4-2 and TRBJ2-7; 9 bases match TRBD2. Trimming took 4 bases from V and 2 from J; bases not matched to a gene: 12. CDR1 is LGHNA and CDR2 is YNFKEQ in the germline V gene. The CDR3 extends over 17 amino acids. The DNA for the CDR3 is TGTGCCAGCAGCCCTCAAATTTTTGCGGGGGGGACCTACGAGCAGTACTTC. Protein sequence: CASSPQIFAGGTYEQYF.

The chain is built from TRBV30 and TRBJ2-7, with 13 nucleotides matching TRBD2. The CDR3 spans 15 residues. Germline CDR1 GTSNPN, CDR2 SVGIG (reference sequence). Trimming at V came to 1 base and at J to 3 bases, leaving 3 bases not matched to a gene. DNA for the CDR3: TGTGCCTGGAGTGAGGGACTAGCGGGGTACTACGAGCAGTACTTC. Its protein is CAWSEGLAGYYEQYF. The full variable domain, completed using reference TRBV30 and TRBJ2-7, is SQTIHQWPATLVQPVGSPLSLECTVEGTSNPNLYWYRQAAGRGLQLLFYSVGIGQISSEVPQNLSASRPQDRQFILSSKKLLLSDSGFYLCAWSEGLAGYYEQYFGPGTRLTVT.

The gene calls are TRBV5-1 and TRBJ2-2, with 7 bases aligning to TRBD1. V shed 2 bases, J shed 3 bases, and the junction held 10 bases outside the gene matches. The V gene's germline CDR1 is SGHRS and CDR2 YFSETQ. CDR3 length: 17 amino acids. The CDR3 protein is CASSLNAGTAYTGELFF. The CDR3 region has the DNA TGCGCCAGCAGCTTAAATGCCGGGACAGCTTACACCGGGGAGCTGTTTTTT.

This clone was counted between two and nine times. The CDR3 coding sequence is TGTGCCAGCAGTTACAGGGGGGTAAACTATGGCTACACCTTC. This gives the protein CASSYRGVNYGYTF. The chain uses TRBV7-9 and TRBJ1-2; 8 bases are shared with TRBD1. J lost 2 bases, V lost 6 bases, and 5 bases had no gene match. Germline assignment: CDR1 SEHNR and CDR2 FQNEAQ (reference sequence). The CDR3 has 14 amino acids. Filled out from reference TRBV7-9 and TRBJ1-2, the complete variable domain reads DTGVSQNPRHKITKRGQNVTFRCDPISEHNRLYWYRQTLGQGPEFLTYFQNEAQLEKSRLLSDRFSAERPKGSFSTLEIQRTEQGDSAMYLCASSYRGVNYGYTFGSGTRLTVV.

Comment on this clone: Other DNA sequences in the same sample also yield this CDR3. The genes are TRBV2 and TRBJ2-2; a weak D match, TRBD2 (6 bases). The CDR3 length is 15 residues. Germline loops: CDR1 SNHLY, CDR2 FYNNEI. V was cut by 0 bases and J by 3 bases, with 8 bases left in between. CDR3 nucleotides: TGTGCCAGCAGTGAAGCAGGGGAGGACACCGGGGAGCTGTTTTTT. Translation: CASSEAGEDTGELFF.

V gene TRBV7-2 combines with J gene TRBJ2-7; 7 bases are a match to TRBD2. CDR1 and CDR2 (germline): SGHTA, FQGNSA. V lost 8 bases, J lost 3 bases, and 10 bases stayed unmatched. CDR3 length equals 14 residues. The CDR3 bases are TGTGCCAGCCTCAAAGACCCTAGCGGCTACGAGCAGTACTTC. Protein product: CASLKDPSGYEQYF.

The chain is built from TRBV19 and TRBJ1-1; D is perhaps TRBD1 (5 bases). CDR1 and CDR2 from the germline V gene are LNHDA and SQIVND (reference sequence). This CDR3 has 15 residues. V was trimmed by 6 bases and J by 1 base, leaving 15 bases between them. DNA for the CDR3: TGTGCCAGTAGCAGGGCCCTTCACCAGAACACTGAAGCTTTCTTT. As protein: CASSRALHQNTEAFF. Looking up the rest from reference TRBV19 and TRBJ1-1 gives the full variable domain: DGGITQSPKYLFRKEGQNVTLSCEQNLNHDAMYWYRQDPGQGLRLIYYSQIVNDFQKGDIAEGYSVSREKKESFPLTVTSAQKNPTAFYLCASSRALHQNTEAFFGQGTRLTVV.

In its sample, this clone was seen a few times. The rearrangement links TRBV5-4 to TRBJ1-5, with 7 nucleotides matching TRBD1. Per germline, CDR1 SGHNT and CDR2 YYREEE (reference sequence). The CDR3 contains 12 residues. J lost 14 bases, V lost 2 bases, and 7 bases had no gene match. The CDR3 region has the DNA TGTGCCAGCAGCTTTTACAGGGGAGTGGAGCATTTT. Its protein product is CASSFYRGVEHF.